This T cell receptor (beta chain) was documented in a study of identical twins. General observations from the study: Cross-sectional statistics, not tracking of the same donors, supported the conclusions. With abundant cord blood beta clonotypes, insertions were fewer; memory repertoires showed no such pattern.

TCRdb redid the calling of the 5' RACE reads with MiXCR, one entry per CDR3 protein. The sample shows around 1.7 million distinct CDR3 sequences, around 29% of them seen only once. This clonotype was detected only a few times. Its target is unknown. V lost 4 bases, J lost 0 bases, and 12 bases lay in between. The CDR3 has 16 residues. Per germline, CDR1 MNHEY and CDR2 SVGAGI. The source is a newborn girl in good health. Sequencing was carried out using cord blood. The chain recombines TRBV6-5 with TRBJ1-4; no clear D gene. In nucleotides, the CDR3 is TGTGCCAGCAGTTCTGGACGCCTTACAACTAATGAAAAACTGTTTTTT. Protein sequence: CASSSGRLTTNEKLFF.